Listed here are 16 T cell receptor beta chains from one sample, sequenced in a study of blood T cell repertoires in COVID-19. Repertoires were generated with immunoSEQ multiplex PCR, while TCRdb's copy carries only in-frame clones and drops some. Of some 150,000 clones detected, just under 85% appear once; the ten largest clones hold approximately 10%. Sequenced: PBMCs or T cells enriched from blood (not recorded which). Receptor source: a man aged 45-65 years who had recovered from COVID-19.

The genes are TRBV11-3 and TRBJ2-4; 9 bases are shared with TRBD2. This CDR3 contains 15 residues. Germline CDR1 SGHNT, CDR2 YENEEA. The V gene end was trimmed by 1 base and the J gene end by 8 bases; junction bases not matched to a gene: 6. CDR3 in amino acids: CASSLGGSGGDIQYF. CDR3 in DNA: TGTGCCAGCAGCTTAGGGGGTAGCGGGGGTGACATTCAGTACTTC.

The chain employs TRBV6-2 or TRBV6-3 and TRBJ2-5, with 12 bases aligning to TRBD2. Germline assignment: CDR1 MNHEY and CDR2 SVGEGT. The V and J ends lost 3 bases and 5 bases, in that order; junction bases with no gene match: 10. The CDR3 has 17 amino acids. The CDR3 DNA is TGTGCCAGCAGTTATAGTCTAGCGGGGGGGCAACGGGAGACCCAGTACTTC. Translated: CASSYSLAGGQRETQYF.

The chain couples TRBV24-1 to TRBJ1-2; a weak D match, TRBD1 (5 bases). V lost 7 bases, J lost 2 bases, and 10 bases lay in between. Germline loops: CDR1 KGHDR, CDR2 SFDVKD. The CDR3 is made up of 13 amino acids. As DNA, the CDR3 is TGTGCCACCAGCCTGGAGGGGAACTATGGCTACACCTTC. This codes for CATSLEGNYGYTF.

This clone appeared a single time. This rearrangement joins TRBV12-3 or TRBV12-4 to TRBJ1-1; possibly TRBD1 for D (6 bases). The CDR3 is 13 residues long. Trimming left V 2 bases short and J 5 bases short, with 9 bases between. The DNA for the CDR3 is TGTGCCAGCAGTTTACAGGGGATTACTGAAGCTTTCTTT. Its protein is CASSLQGITEAFF.

The CDR3 bases are TGTGCCAGCAGCTTAGATGCAGGGGTGACCTACAATGAGCAGTTCTTC. Amino acid sequence: CASSLDAGVTYNEQFF. The chain combines TRBV11-2 with TRBJ2-1, with D possibly matching TRBD1 (6 bases). Germline CDR1 reads SGHAT; CDR2 reads FQNNGV. V was pared by 0 bases and J by 2 bases, with 11 bases between. The CDR3 runs 16 residues.

This rearrangement joins TRBV10-3 to TRBJ1-5; 8 nucleotides agree with TRBD1. V shed 9 bases and J 1 base; nucleotides not matched to a gene: 8. This CDR3 has 15 amino acids. The germline V gene has CDR1 ENHRY and CDR2 SYGVKD. The CDR3 loop is CAISDREGSNQPQHF. The CDR3 coding sequence is TGTGCCATTTCGGACAGGGAAGGGAGCAATCAGCCCCAGCATTTT.

Here the CDR3 reads CASSVVMTVGVAEAFF. The DNA of the CDR3 is TGTGCCAGCAGCGTAGTGATGACGGTAGGAGTAGCTGAAGCTTTCTTT. This chain joins TRBV9 and TRBJ1-1, with D hard to call. The CDR3 loop spans 16 amino acids. Germline values: CDR1 SGDLS, CDR2 YYNGEE. The ends were cut back, 0 bases at V and 6 bases at J, with 18 bases in the middle.

V is TRBV7-3 and J is TRBJ1-6; D is possibly TRBD1 (5 bases). CDR3 length: 15 amino acids. V lost 1 base and J lost 6, with 10 bases in between. Germline V gene lookup returns CDR1 SGHTA and CDR2 FQGTGA. CDR3 sequence: CASSLKAGSNSPLHF. For the CDR3, the DNA is TGTGCCAGCAGCTTAAAAGCAGGGTCTAATTCACCCCTCCACTTT.

J is TRBJ1-2 and V is TRBV5-4; the D is unclear. V lost 2 bases and J lost 4, with 15 bases in between. This CDR3 contains 15 residues. CDR1 and CDR2 from the germline V gene are SGHNT and YYREEE (reference sequence). As DNA, the CDR3 is TGTGCCAGCAGCTTAACAGAGGGTGGAGGCTATGGCTACACCTTC. Protein: CASSLTEGGGYGYTF.

The rearrangement uses TRBV7-9 and TRBJ2-5, with D tentatively TRBD1 (5 bases). Looked up from germline, CDR1 is SEHNR and CDR2 is FQNEAQ (reference sequence). V was pared by 3 bases and J by 2 bases, with 7 bases between. The CDR3 has 13 residues. The CDR3 region is CASSFAGQETQYF. The DNA of the CDR3 is TGTGCCAGCAGCTTCGCAGGGCAAGAGACCCAGTACTTC.

The rearrangement joins TRBV5-4 to TRBJ2-3; a possible D gene is TRBD1 (5 bases). The CDR3 has 16 residues. Germline loops: CDR1 SGHNT, CDR2 YYREEE (reference sequence). V was clipped by 1 base and J by 2 bases, with 14 bases between them. CDR3 amino acids: CASSLRVGATTDTQYF. CDR3 DNA: TGTGCCAGCAGCTTGAGGGTAGGGGCGACCACAGATACGCAGTATTTT.

J is TRBJ1-5 and V is TRBV6-5, with D maybe TRBD1 (5 bases). CDR3 length equals 15 residues. Germline lookup yields CDR1 MNHEY and CDR2 SVGAGI. Trimming removed 5 bases at V and 0 bases at J, with 11 bases between. CDR3 loop: CASSLQGGSNQPQHF. CDR3 DNA sequence: TGTGCCAGCAGTCTTCAGGGAGGTAGCAATCAGCCCCAGCATTTT.

For the CDR3, the DNA is TGTGCCAGCAGTACGCTGACAGGGACCCAAGAGACCCAGTACTTC. It codes for CASSTLTGTQETQYF. This chain connects TRBV27 to TRBJ2-5; TRBD1 matches 7 bases. Germline-derived CDR1 and CDR2 are MNHEY and SMNVEV (reference sequence). The CDR3 is 15 amino acids. J was trimmed by 1 base and V by 5 bases; bases with no gene match: 7.

In this sample, this clone turned up many times. CDR3 nucleotide sequence: TGTGCCAGCACTCCCGGGACAGGACCATCCTCTGGAAACACCATATATTTT. Its translation is CASTPGTGPSSGNTIYF. The chain carries TRBV5-8 and TRBJ1-3; 8 bases agree with TRBD1. This CDR3 contains 17 residues. CDR1 is SGHTS and CDR2 is YDEGEE in the germline V gene. The J segment lost 0 bases and the V segment lost 6 bases, leaving 11 bases of the junction unmatched.

V is TRBV7-2 and J is TRBJ2-3, with 10 bases that match TRBD2. Per germline, CDR1 SGHTA and CDR2 FQGNSA. Unmatched junction bases numbered 7, after V lost 5 bases and J lost 2 bases. The CDR3 totals 16 residues. As DNA, the CDR3 is TGTGCCAGCAGCCCTACTAGCGGGGCTTCCACAGATACGCAGTATTTT. Its protein is CASSPTSGASTDTQYF.

V gene TRBV19 combines with J gene TRBJ1-1; 11 nucleotides line up with TRBD1. The V gene's germline CDR1 is LNHDA and CDR2 SQIVND (reference sequence). Losses at the gene ends were 5 bases for V and 5 bases for J; bases not matched to a gene: 4. This CDR3 spans 14 amino acids. The DNA for the CDR3 is TGTGCCAGTAGTCCAGGACAGGGGGCAACTGAAGCTTTCTTT. Protein product: CASSPGQGATEAFF.